This TCR beta chain is from a study of cytomegalovirus exposure and HLA in healthy donors. The overall study: About 200 million T cells yielded roughly 120 million unique TCR beta sequences in earlier analysis.

The PCR made use of 60 Vbeta and 13 Jbeta primers. Using immunoSEQ multiplex PCR, the repertoire was profiled, and TCRdb retains in-frame clones only, with some absent. The table shows about 150,000 clones, with roughly 80% occurring only once. This clone was observed a handful of times. As yet, its antigen is unknown. Whole-study findings and limits: Cytomegalovirus-associated status was assigned to 150 or so TCR beta chains. Accurate HLA-A and HLA-B prediction from TCR beta sequences was reported for most subjects. As a later analysis revealed, the rate of TCR association differed by HLA locus, with DRB1 most and HLA-C fewest.

J lost 4 bases, V lost 4 bases, and 8 bases had no gene match. The CDR3 runs to 16 residues. Per germline, CDR1 SGDLS and CDR2 YYNGEE. Sample: PBMCs. This chain joins TRBV9 and TRBJ1-5; TRBD1 matches at 10 bases. The source is a woman between 45 and 60 years old in good health and CMV-seropositive. The CDR3 DNA reads TGTGCCAGCAGCCCCGGGACAGGGGCCCTGAATCAGCCCCAGCATTTT. Residues: CASSPGTGALNQPQHF.